One sample yielded the 7 T cell receptor beta chains listed below, sequenced in a study of CD8 T cells in Susac syndrome. Random hexamers were used to reverse transcribe 0.5 to 1 ug of RNA. TCRdb re-derived calls from the immunoSEQ multiplex PCR reads in MiXCR, one entry per CDR3 protein. The data hold a few hundred thousand distinct CDR3 sequences, with about 88% observed a single time. Sequenced input: CD8+ T cells from PBMCs. The receptors come from a human donor with multiple sclerosis.

V and J are TRBV2 and TRBJ2-2; tentative D call: TRBD1 (6 bases). V lost 3 bases to trimming and J lost 7 bases, with 21 bases between them. The CDR3 loop spans 17 amino acids. The germline V gene encodes CDR1 SNHLY and CDR2 FYNNEI. The CDR3, as DNA: TGTGCCAGCAGTGACGCGGACCCGTGGGGGCAGGACGGGGAGCTGTTTTTT. This sequence encodes CASSDADPWGQDGELFF.

The chain combines TRBV13 with TRBJ2-1; TRBD2 matches at 9 bases. The CDR3 contains 16 residues. Germline lookup yields CDR1 PRHDT and CDR2 FYEKMQ (reference sequence). After removal of 1 base from V and 2 bases from J, the junction contained 3 bases not matched to a gene. The CDR3 reads CASSLAGGRAYNEQFF. DNA of the CDR3: TGTGCCAGCAGCTTAGCAGGCGGGAGGGCCTACAATGAGCAGTTCTTC.

V and J are TRBV7-6 and TRBJ2-7; D remains unclear. CDR3 length: 13 residues. From germline, CDR1 is SGHVS and CDR2 FNYEAQ. Trimming pared 2 bases from V and 5 bases from J, leaving 10 bases between. In DNA, the CDR3 is TGTGCCAGCAGCTTAACGGGCCCGCACGAGCAGTACTTC. This codes for CASSLTGPHEQYF. The whole variable domain, remainder taken from reference TRBV7-6 and TRBJ2-7, is GAGVSQSPRYKVTKRGQDVALRCDPISGHVSLYWYRQALGQGPEFLTYFNYEAQQDKSGLPNDRFSAERPEGSISTLTIQRTEQRDSAMYRCASSLTGPHEQYFGPGTRLTVT.

This rearrangement joins TRBV20-1 to TRBJ2-1; D is tentatively TRBD1 or TRBD2 (7 bases each). The CDR3 contains 18 residues. Germline V gives CDR1 DFQATT, CDR2 SNEGSKA (reference sequence). With 4 bases removed from V and 4 bases from J, the gap between germline ends came to 26 bases. The CDR3: CSATKTGQSGIEYNEQFF. CDR3 coding DNA: TGCAGTGCTACCAAGACAGGGCAGAGCGGGATTGAGTACAATGAGCAGTTCTTC.

The chain links TRBV3-1 to TRBJ1-2, with D possibly TRBD1 on 5 matching bases. V gave up 3 bases and J gave up 5 bases, with 19 bases separating them. This CDR3 spans 16 amino acids. The germline CDR1 and CDR2 sequences are LGHDT and YNNKEL (reference sequence). The chain's CDR3 is CASSHQMTDKGYGYTF. CDR3 DNA sequence: TGTGCCAGCAGCCACCAGATGACGGACAAAGGGTATGGCTACACCTTC.

The rearrangement links TRBV7-9 to TRBJ2-2; possibly TRBD1 for D (6 bases). The V end was cut by 0 bases, the J end by 4 bases, with 9 bases between. This CDR3 region has 15 residues. The V gene's germline CDR1 is SEHNR and CDR2 FQNEAQ (reference sequence). CDR3 coding DNA: TGTGCCAGCAGCTTAGCGAGAGGGGGCACCGGGGAGCTGTTTTTT. Encoded protein: CASSLARGGTGELFF.

The rearrangement joins TRBV7-2 to TRBJ2-4, with D unclear. Germline values: CDR1 SGHTA, CDR2 FQGNSA. The germline V and J ends were trimmed by 1 base and 0 bases, with 10 bases remaining between them. This CDR3 has 16 residues. The CDR3 DNA reads TGTGCCAGCAGCTTAGTTCCACGGAAAGCCAAAAACATTCAGTACTTC. Amino acid sequence: CASSLVPRKAKNIQYF.